This entry lists 2 T cell receptor beta chains sequenced from one sample in a study of CD8+ T cells in alopecia areata. Extraction of RNA preceded its reverse transcription into cDNA, which served as the sequencing template. Libraries were prepared by immunoSEQ multiplex PCR; TCRdb keeps only in-frame clonotypes and omits some of them. The table shows 120,000 or so clones, with roughly 54% occurring only once. The sample here was CD4+ T cells sorted from blood, taken at week 0. These TCRs come from a human donor with alopecia areata.

This clone occurred a few times. This chain connects TRBV14 to TRBJ2-4; 7 bases are a match to TRBD2. Germline V gives CDR1 SGHDN, CDR2 FVKESK. The CDR3 is made up of 14 amino acids. The trim removed 4 bases at V and 5 bases at J, leaving 5 bases unmatched. CDR3 bases: TGTGCCAGCAGCCCCCTGGGGGGGGAAAACATTCAGTACTTC. It codes for CASSPLGGENIQYF.

The chain has TRBV5-6 and TRBJ2-2, with TRBD2 matching 11 bases. The CDR3 runs 15 residues. CDR1 and CDR2 from the germline V gene are SGHDT and YYEEEE. J was trimmed by 6 bases and V by 4 bases; bases with no gene match: 5. For the CDR3, the DNA is TGTGCCAGCAGCACCATAGCGGGAGGGCCCGGGGAGCTGTTTTTT. As protein: CASSTIAGGPGELFF.